The source of this T cell receptor beta chain is a study of identical twins. Findings of the study overall: High-abundance cord blood beta clonotypes had fewer insertions; memory repertoires showed none.

TCRdb redid the calling of the 5' RACE reads with MiXCR, one entry per CDR3 protein. The table has under 900,000 distinct CDR3 sequences, about 20% seen once; the top ten hold about an eighth. Concerning this clonotype itself: Its antigen is not known.

This CDR3 spans 13 amino acids. J gave up 4 bases and V 7 bases, and 6 bases lay outside the gene matches. The germline CDR1 and CDR2 sequences are LGHNT and FRNRAP. The data also belong to a second study, concerning T cells expressing NK-cell markers.

This TCR was recovered from a woman aged 18-30 years in good health. The material sequenced was PBMCs. The chain links TRBV12-5 to TRBJ2-7; 8 bases fit TRBD2. The CDR3 DNA reads as TGTGCTAGTGATTTTACTAGCGGTTACGAGCAGTACTTC. This sequence encodes CASDFTSGYEQYF.